One and the same sample provided the 31 T cell receptor beta chains below, sequenced in a study of beta chain features in type 1 diabetes (dated 2018 in TCRdb). The library was obtained by the immunoSEQ multiplex PCR assay. The High Capacity cDNA Reverse Transcription Kit was used to reverse transcribe all of the isolated RNA, meaning that expressed TCRB transcripts were what got sequenced. TCRdb took this table from immuneACCESS and kept in-frame rearrangements with V and J called. Such tables lack part of the clones; where checked against another copy, unresolved V genes explain under half of the gap, and the rest is unexplained. This sample gives about 290,000 clones in total; roughly 8% of them show up just once. The biggest ten clones account for roughly 1% of the sample. Sequencing input: central memory CD4+ T cells from blood. The source is a woman aged 18-29 years in good health.

This clone was counted between two and nine times. This chain connects TRBV7-6 to TRBJ2-5; D is perhaps TRBD2 (6 bases). Germline V gene sequence: CDR1 SGHVS, CDR2 FNYEAQ. V was clipped by 5 bases and J by 3 bases, with 16 bases between them. This CDR3 comprises 15 residues. The CDR3 DNA follows: TGTGCCAGCAGCCCCGCGGGACCTCCAAAAGAGACCCAGTACTTC. Translating it yields CASSPAGPPKETQYF. Drawing the rest from reference TRBV7-6 and TRBJ2-5, the complete variable domain is GAGVSQSPRYKVTKRGQDVALRCDPISGHVSLYWYRQALGQGPEFLTYFNYEAQQDKSGLPNDRFSAERPEGSISTLTIQRTEQRDSAMYRCASSPAGPPKETQYFGPGTRLLVL.

The table lists this clone with many counts. V is TRBV15 and J is TRBJ2-5; D unresolved. The CDR3 has 12 amino acids. V shed 1 base and J shed 13 bases, with 13 bases lying between them. Germline V gene sequence: CDR1 LNHNV, CDR2 YYDKDF (reference sequence). In DNA, the CDR3 is TGTGCCACCAGCAGAGCTGGGTCCCTTCGGTACTTC. It codes for CATSRAGSLRYF.

This rearrangement joins TRBV4-2 to TRBJ1-6; D remains ambiguous. The CDR3 has 12 amino acids. V gave up 3 bases and J gave up 10 bases, with 7 bases separating them. Germline lookup yields CDR1 LGHNA and CDR2 YNFKEQ. CDR3 in DNA: TGTGCCAGCAGCCACACCGACTCACCCCTCCACTTT. It encodes CASSHTDSPLHF.

V is TRBV19 and J is TRBJ1-2, with a possible D match to TRBD1 (6 bases). The V end was cut by 6 bases, the J end by 3 bases, with 20 bases between. CDR1 is LNHDA, CDR2 SQIVND, per germline (reference sequence). The CDR3 runs to 16 residues. The CDR3 reads CASSTPTGLRDYGYTF. DNA of the CDR3: TGTGCCAGTAGCACCCCCACAGGGTTACGCGACTATGGCTACACCTTC.

This clone was recorded a few times. DNA of the CDR3: TGTGCCAGCAGTTACACAGGGTATGGGGAGCTGTTTTTT. Translating gives CASSYTGYGELFF. V usage is TRBV6-5 and J usage is TRBJ2-2; D might be TRBD1 (6 bases). The CDR3 runs 13 residues. Germline CDR1 MNHEY, CDR2 SVGAGI. Trimming pared 2 bases from V and 8 bases from J, leaving 9 bases between.

This clone was recorded a few times. The chain recombines TRBV4-2 with TRBJ2-7, with D tentatively TRBD2 (5 bases). The CDR3 sequence is 14 residues long. V lost 1 base and J lost 1, with 8 bases in between. Germline-derived CDR1 and CDR2 are LGHNA and YNFKEQ. CDR3 sequence (DNA): TGTGCCAGCAGCCAAGCGGGGAGATCCTACGAGCAGTACTTC. Its protein is CASSQAGRSYEQYF.

V gene TRBV6-5 combines with J gene TRBJ1-2, with 8 bases fitting TRBD1. The CDR3 is 13 amino acids. Unmatched junction bases numbered 3, after V lost 6 bases and J lost 3 bases. The germline V gene encodes CDR1 MNHEY and CDR2 SVGAGI. CDR3 in DNA: TGTGCCAGCAGACCGGACAGGGACTATGGCTACACCTTC. Translation: CASRPDRDYGYTF.

This chain links TRBV7-2 with TRBJ1-5, with unresolved D. This CDR3 comprises 16 residues. CDR1 SGHTA and CDR2 FQGNSA come from the germline V gene. V was clipped by 5 bases and J by 2 bases, with 16 bases between them. CDR3 bases: TGTGCCAGCAGCCCAGCGGGGAATAAGGGCAATCAGCCCCAGCATTTT. Its protein is CASSPAGNKGNQPQHF.

This clone was seen repeatedly, ten times or more. The chain is built from TRBV7-2 and TRBJ2-1; 9 bases are a match to TRBD2. Germline CDR1 is SGHTA and CDR2 is FQGNSA. There are 16 residues in the CDR3. V dropped 0 bases and J dropped 10; count of bases not matched to a gene: 10. CDR3 DNA: TGTGCCAGCAGCTTAGCGCGGGCTAGCGGGAAGGGAGAGCAGTTCTTC. It codes for CASSLARASGKGEQFF.

This chain connects TRBV28 to TRBJ1-1, with a tentative D call TRBD1 (5 bases). Trimming left V 5 bases short and J 11 bases short, with 18 bases between. From germline, CDR1 is MDHEN and CDR2 SYDVKM. The CDR3 length is 13 residues. This CDR3 reads CASSNLALGQAFF. CDR3 DNA: TGTGCCAGCAGTAACCTGGCGCTGGGGCAGGCTTTCTTT.

The gene calls are TRBV14 and TRBJ1-3, with D perhaps TRBD1 (6 bases). The CDR3 runs 16 residues. Germline CDR1 is SGHDN and CDR2 is FVKESK. V shed 4 bases and J shed 2 bases, with 15 bases lying between them. CDR3 DNA: TGTGCCAGCAGCCCCGGTAAAGGGACAACTGGAAACACCATATATTTT. Protein: CASSPGKGTTGNTIYF.

J is TRBJ2-5 and V is TRBV18; D might be TRBD2 (6 bases). V dropped 4 bases and J dropped 3 bases, with 12 bases sitting between them. The CDR3 loop spans 14 amino acids. Germline lookup yields CDR1 KGHSH and CDR2 LQKENI. The CDR3 spells CASSRASEEETQYF. CDR3 DNA: TGTGCCAGCTCACGGGCTAGCGAAGAAGAGACCCAGTACTTC.

This clone was picked up a small number of times. The rearrangement joins TRBV6-6 to TRBJ1-1; D is ambiguous. Germline V lookup: CDR1 MNHNY, CDR2 SVGAGI (reference sequence). The CDR3 has 15 residues. V lost 7 bases and J 5 bases, leaving 20 bases between the germline ends. CDR3 amino acids: CASTLSGGRLTEAFF. The CDR3 DNA is TGTGCCAGCACCCTATCGGGAGGGCGGTTGACTGAAGCTTTCTTT.

The table lists this clone with a few counts. This rearrangement joins TRBV29-1 to TRBJ2-5; TRBD2 might be the D (6 bases). Per the germline V gene, CDR1 is SQVTM and CDR2 is ANQGSEA. Trimming cost V 4 bases and J 6 bases, with 21 bases left between them. This CDR3 has 15 residues. The CDR3 DNA is TGCAGCGTTGCGGAGGGAGACAGTTTGACTAAGACCCAGTACTTC. It specifies CSVAEGDSLTKTQYF.

This clone was seen more than once but under ten times. The chain joins TRBV7-9 to TRBJ1-1; TRBD1 matches at 8 bases. The CDR3 totals 14 residues. Germline lookup yields CDR1 SEHNR and CDR2 FQNEAQ (reference sequence). Unmatched junction bases numbered 8, after V lost 1 base and J lost 10 bases. The CDR3 DNA follows: TGTGCCAGCAGCTTAGAAGGACAGGGATCTGGAGCTTTCTTT. It specifies CASSLEGQGSGAFF.

This clone has ten or more counts. The chain recombines TRBV29-1 with TRBJ2-1; 13 bases are shared with TRBD2. Trimming took 7 bases from V and 7 from J; bases not matched to a gene: 4. This CDR3 is built from 13 residues. The germline CDR1 and CDR2 sequences are SQVTM and ANQGSEA. CDR3 coding DNA: TGCAGCGGACGGACTAGCGGGAGTAATGAGCAGTTCTTC. It translates to CSGRTSGSNEQFF.

This clone was found a few times. This chain links TRBV7-9 with TRBJ1-2, with D unresolved. The CDR3 is 14 amino acids. Trimming removed 2 bases from V and 4 bases from J, with 11 bases in between. In germline, CDR1 is SEHNR, CDR2 FQNEAQ (reference sequence). DNA of the CDR3: TGTGCCAGCAGCTTAAGGGCAGGAGTCTATGGCTACACCTTC. Translation: CASSLRAGVYGYTF.

The chain uses TRBV11-2 and TRBJ1-2; 8 bases agree with TRBD1. CDR3 length: 18 amino acids. J was trimmed by 6 bases and V by 0 bases; bases with no gene match: 15. Germline lookup yields CDR1 SGHAT and CDR2 FQNNGV. CDR3 DNA: TGTGCCAGCAGCTTAGAGCGGTTTAGCCGGGACAGGAGCAATGGCTACACCTTC. Its translation is CASSLERFSRDRSNGYTF.

This clone has a handful of counts. The genes are TRBV7-2 and TRBJ1-2; D ambiguous. The V end was cut by 2 bases, the J end by 2 bases, with 9 bases between. The germline V gene has CDR1 SGHTA and CDR2 FQGNSA. This CDR3 region has 14 residues. The CDR3 DNA follows: TGTGCCAGCAGCTTAAGTTCGGGCAACTATGGCTACACCTTC. Protein sequence: CASSLSSGNYGYTF. The full variable domain, in which reference TRBV7-2 and TRBJ1-2 provide the parts outside the CDR3, is GAGVSQSPSNKVTEKGKDVELRCDPISGHTALYWYRQSLGQGLEFLIYFQGNSAPDKSGLPSDRFSAERTGGSVSTLTIQRTQQEDSAVYLCASSLSSGNYGYTFGSGTRLTVV.

This clone appeared a few times. The chain carries TRBV2 and TRBJ1-1, with D uncertain. Trimming removed 2 bases at V and 7 bases at J, with 11 bases between. This CDR3 region has 13 residues. Germline V gene data show CDR1 as SNHLY and CDR2 as FYNNEI. The CDR3 coding sequence is TGTGCCAGCAGTGAATGGGGATCTAATGAAGCTTTCTTT. Protein sequence: CASSEWGSNEAFF.

This clone was recorded a few times. The CDR3, as DNA: TGTGCCTGGAGCTCCCAAGAGACCCAGTACTTC. Translated, it gives CAWSSQETQYF. V is TRBV30 and J is TRBJ2-5; D is unresolved. The CDR3 has 11 amino acids. Germline CDR1 GTSNPN, CDR2 SVGIG (reference sequence). Trimming left V 3 bases short and J 1 base short, with 3 bases between.

CDR3 in DNA: TGTGCCAGCAGCCAAGAAGACGGGACAGCTCAGTACGTC. Amino acids: CASSQEDGTAQYV. This chain uses TRBV14 with TRBJ2-7; 7 bases map to TRBD1. Germline CDR1 is SGHDN and CDR2 is FVKESK. This CDR3 is 13 amino acids long. Trimming cost V 0 bases and J 10 bases; bases outside gene matches: 6.

This clone was seen ten or more times. At one end, the junction sequence differs from germline, possibly due to a read error. The chain links TRBV7-2 to TRBJ1-1; D might be TRBD1 (5 bases). CDR1 and CDR2 from the germline V gene are SGHTA and FQGNSA. The CDR3 runs 14 residues. CDR3 DNA sequence: TGTGCCAGCAGCGTAGCCCCCAGGGTAACTGAAGCTTTCTTT. Protein product: CASSVAPRVTEAFF.

This clone was detected a few times. V usage is TRBV5-6 and J usage is TRBJ2-5; D may match TRBD1 or TRBD2 (5 bases each). V was trimmed by 5 bases and J by 4 bases, leaving 18 bases between them. The CDR3 has 15 residues. Germline CDR1 is SGHDT and CDR2 is YYEEEE. Here the CDR3 DNA reads TGTGCCAGCAGTTTCTCCGGGACGGCGTCAGAGACCCAGTACTTC. Its translation is CASSFSGTASETQYF.

The J gene is TRBJ2-7, the V gene TRBV18; D remains unclear. Per germline, CDR1 KGHSH and CDR2 LQKENI. The CDR3 length is 12 residues. V was pared by 5 bases and J by 4 bases, with 9 bases between. Here the CDR3 reads CASSDAGYEQYV. DNA of the CDR3: TGTGCCAGCTCAGACGCCGGGTACGAGCAGTACGTC.

The chain has TRBV19 and TRBJ2-5; perhaps TRBD1 as D (7 bases). The CDR3 sequence is 17 residues long. Looked up from germline, CDR1 is LNHDA and CDR2 is SQIVND (reference sequence). V lost 0 bases and J lost 6, with 20 bases in between. The CDR3 nucleotides read TGTGCCAGTAGTATAGATCCGGCAGGAGCAGGGGGGAAGACCCAGTACTTC. Translated, it gives CASSIDPAGAGGKTQYF.

The chain carries TRBV5-5 and TRBJ2-3, with D perhaps TRBD1 or TRBD2 (5 bases each). Germline loops: CDR1 SGHKS, CDR2 YYEKEE (reference sequence). Trimming left V 3 bases short and J 4 bases short, with 12 bases between. This CDR3 spans 14 amino acids. The CDR3 region is CASSSARGPDTQYF. For the CDR3, the DNA is TGTGCCAGCAGCTCCGCCCGGGGACCAGATACGCAGTATTTT.

The rearrangement uses TRBV6-6 and TRBJ1-1; D uncertain. Germline V gene sequence: CDR1 MNHNY, CDR2 SVGAGI (reference sequence). The ends were cut back, 6 bases at V and 4 bases at J, with 9 bases in the middle. This CDR3 comprises 12 residues. DNA of the CDR3: TGTGCCAGCAGGTTACCGAGCACTGAAGCTTTCTTT. Residues: CASRLPSTEAFF.

This clone was detected a few times. In DNA form, the CDR3 reads TGTGCCAGCAGCCGGACCTTTGGGGGCGAGAACACCATATATTTT. As protein: CASSRTFGGENTIYF. The chain recombines TRBV7-6 with TRBJ1-3, with D possibly being TRBD1 (6 bases). Germline CDR1 and CDR2: SGHVS and FNYEAQ. This CDR3 has 15 amino acids. The V end was cut by 5 bases, the J end by 7 bases, with 18 bases between.

The chain joins TRBV15 to TRBJ1-1; 7 nucleotides match TRBD1. Germline assignment: CDR1 LNHNV and CDR2 YYDKDF (reference sequence). There are 15 residues in the CDR3. V shed 4 bases, J shed 1 base, and the junction held 6 bases outside the gene matches. CDR3 in amino acids: CATSTNRGWNTEAFF. CDR3 DNA sequence: TGTGCCACCAGCACCAACAGGGGATGGAACACTGAAGCTTTCTTT.

This CDR3 is CASSVGGAFVEQFF. For the CDR3, the DNA is TGTGCCAGCAGTGTAGGGGGCGCGTTTGTTGAGCAGTTCTTC. The chain carries TRBV7-6 and TRBJ2-1; 7 bases match TRBD1. Germline V gene sequence: CDR1 SGHVS, CDR2 FNYEAQ. Losses at the gene ends were 6 bases for V and 9 bases for J; bases not matched to a gene: 11. There are 14 residues in the CDR3.